This passage covers 26 T cell receptor beta chains from one sample sequenced in a study of post-analysis software for immune sequencing data. Study outcomes and limitations: Roughly 5 TRBV segments, TRBV5-6, TRBV5-1 and TRBV20-1 among them, were found more frequent in patients than controls.

Unique molecular identifiers were present in the TCR beta cDNA libraries. From the PCR reads, TCRdb called clonotypes with MiXCR, one entry per CDR3 protein. The table shows around 190,000 distinct CDR3 sequences, with 29% occurring only once. These receptors' antigens are unknown. Specimen: blood. These receptors were collected from a girl younger than 18 with multiple sclerosis.

The V call is TRBV28, the J call TRBJ2-1; D is possibly TRBD1 or TRBD2 (5 bases each). Germline V gene lookup returns CDR1 MDHEN and CDR2 SYDVKM. V was shortened by 3 bases and J by 5 bases, with 8 bases between the two germline ends. The CDR3 consists of 13 residues. The DNA of the CDR3 is TGTGCCAGCAGTTTGATGGGGGACAATGAGCAGTTCTTC. Amino acids: CASSLMGDNEQFF.

This clonotype was picked up a small number of times. CDR3 in DNA: TGTGCCAGCAGCCAAGAAGTAGCATCCTACAATGAGCAGTTCTTC. Translating it yields CASSQEVASYNEQFF. The J gene is TRBJ2-1, the V gene TRBV4-2; unclear D gene. The V gene lost 0 bases and the J gene lost 1 base, with 7 bases spanning the gap. Germline loops: CDR1 LGHNA, CDR2 YNFKEQ. This CDR3 is 15 amino acids long.

To note about this clonotype: Given a much more abundant clone one base away, this may be a read error. The chain recombines TRBV7-7 with TRBJ2-5; perhaps TRBD2 as D (6 bases). The length of the CDR3 is 13 residues. Germline V CDR1 and CDR2: SSHAT, FNYEAQ (reference sequence). The DNA of the CDR3 is TGTGCTAGCGGCGCCCAAACACAAGAGACCCAGTACTTC. Amino acids: CASGAQTQETQYF.

There are many counts of this clonotype. The chain couples TRBV7-2 to TRBJ2-1, with a tentative D call TRBD2 (6 bases). The V and J ends lost 5 bases and 4 bases respectively, with 18 bases between them. This CDR3 spans 16 amino acids. Looked up from germline, CDR1 is SGHTA and CDR2 is FQGNSA. CDR3 DNA sequence: TGTGCCAGCAGCCCGAGGGGTAGCGGCGAATACAATGAGCAGTTCTTC. Its protein is CASSPRGSGEYNEQFF. Combining the CDR3 with reference TRBV7-2 and TRBJ2-1 gives the whole variable domain GAGVSQSPSNKVTEKGKDVELRCDPISGHTALYWYRQSLGQGLEFLIYFQGNSAPDKSGLPSDRFSAERTGGSVSTLTIQRTQQEDSAVYLCASSPRGSGEYNEQFFGPGTRLTVL.

This clonotype showed up many times. V gene TRBV6-5 combines with J gene TRBJ1-1, with TRBD1 matching 8 bases. After removal of 6 bases from V and 8 bases from J, the junction contained 8 bases not matched to a gene. The germline V gene encodes CDR1 MNHEY and CDR2 SVGAGI. The CDR3 runs to 13 residues. CDR3 sequence reads: CASSLGQEPEAFF. The CDR3 DNA follows: TGTGCCAGCAGCCTGGGACAGGAGCCAGAAGCTTTCTTT.

This clonotype was detected ten times or more. The chain joins TRBV29-1 to TRBJ1-1; D gene uncertain. The CDR3 contains 14 residues. Germline V lookup: CDR1 SQVTM, CDR2 ANQGSEA. V gave up 5 bases and J gave up 5 bases, with 18 bases separating them. DNA of the CDR3: TGCAGCGTTTCCCAGACCGGACGATCAACTGAAGCTTTCTTT. Its protein is CSVSQTGRSTEAFF.

This chain links TRBV20-1 with TRBJ1-2; unclear D gene. The CDR3 extends over 10 amino acids. Germline V gene lookup returns CDR1 DFQATT and CDR2 SNEGSKA (reference sequence). Trimming removed 3 bases at V and 6 bases at J, with 5 bases between. The CDR3 nucleotides are TGCAGTGCTAGTGGCAATGGCTACACCTTC. This encodes CSASGNGYTF.

Comment on this clonotype: At one end the junction does not follow the germline gene, possibly because of a read error. The chain is built from TRBV2 and TRBJ2-1; D remains ambiguous. Germline V lookup: CDR1 SNHLY, CDR2 FYNNEI. The CDR3 has 15 amino acids. The CDR3 region has the DNA TGTACCAGCAGCGTCCCCTTGGCAGGATACAATGAGCAGTTCTTC. This codes for CTSSVPLAGYNEQFF.

With respect to this clonotype: A much larger clone differs by one base, so this may be a read error. The chain links TRBV7-3 to TRBJ2-1, with no clear D. The CDR3 totals 18 residues. The germline gives CDR1 SGHTA, CDR2 FQGTGA. This CDR3 is CSSSLWPHMGGSYNEQFF. Written as DNA, the CDR3 is TGTTCCAGCAGCTTATGGCCCCATATGGGTGGGTCCTACAATGAGCAGTTCTTC.

The table lists this clonotype with a few counts. V is TRBV5-1 and J is TRBJ2-7; 7 positions agree with TRBD1. This CDR3 has 15 residues. The trim removed 2 bases at V and 2 bases at J, leaving 7 bases unmatched. The germline CDR1 and CDR2 sequences are SGHRS and YFSETQ. In DNA form, the CDR3 reads TGCGCCAGCAGCTTACAGGGGACCGGTCCCTACGAGCAGTACTTC. The encoded protein is CASSLQGTGPYEQYF. Full variable domain (rest looked up from reference TRBV5-1 and TRBJ2-7): KAGVTQTPRYLIKTRGQQVTLSCSPISGHRSVSWYQQTPGQGLQFLFEYFSETQRNKGNFPGRFSGRQFSNSRSEMNVSTLELGDSALYLCASSLQGTGPYEQYFGPGTRLTVT.

About this clonotype itself: A much larger clone sits a single nucleotide away, making a read error possible. The rearrangement joins TRBV20-1 to TRBJ2-1; 13 nucleotides align to TRBD2. CDR1 and CDR2 from the germline V gene are DFQATT and SNEGSKA (reference sequence). The CDR3 runs to 16 residues. This CDR3 is CSASRTSGGPYNEHFF. The DNA for the CDR3 is TGCAGTGCTAGTAGGACTAGCGGGGGCCCTTACAATGAGCACTTCTTC.

The rearrangement links TRBV20-1 to TRBJ2-7, with D possibly being TRBD1 (5 bases). Germline loops: CDR1 DFQATT, CDR2 SNEGSKA (reference sequence). The CDR3 extends over 14 amino acids. Trimming took off 6 bases at V and 0 bases at J, with 15 bases between the two ends. The chain's CDR3 is CSAQAGHLSYEQYF. Here the CDR3 DNA reads TGCAGTGCCCAGGCAGGGCACCTCTCCTACGAGCAGTACTTC.

The rearrangement joins TRBV20-1 to TRBJ2-3; 14 bases are a match to TRBD2. Germline V gene lookup returns CDR1 DFQATT and CDR2 SNEGSKA (reference sequence). This CDR3 is 15 amino acids long. The J segment lost 0 bases and the V segment lost 5 bases, leaving 1 base of the junction unmatched. CDR3 in amino acids: CSAWTSGGSTDTQYF. DNA for the CDR3: TGCAGTGCTTGGACTAGCGGGGGGAGCACAGATACGCAGTATTTT.

This clonotype was counted a few times. This chain links TRBV20-1 with TRBJ2-1, with 7 bases identical to TRBD2. The V gene end was trimmed by 6 bases and the J gene end by 2 bases; junction bases not matched to a gene: 10. CDR3 length equals 15 residues. Germline V gene data show CDR1 as DFQATT and CDR2 as SNEGSKA (reference sequence). DNA for the CDR3: TGCAGTGCCGCGGGAGCGGTGACTACCTACAATGAGCAGTTCTTC. This codes for CSAAGAVTTYNEQFF.

The CDR3 loop reads CASTQGQPEPYSTQYF. The CDR3 coding sequence is TGTGCCAGCACGCAAGGACAGCCAGAGCCCTATAGTACGCAGTATTTT. The chain employs TRBV9 and TRBJ2-3, with D maybe TRBD1 (6 bases). Germline V gene data show CDR1 as SGDLS and CDR2 as YYNGEE. V lost 6 bases to trimming and J lost 8 bases, with 25 bases between them. This CDR3 has 16 amino acids.

About this clonotype itself: A much larger clone lies a single base off, so this may be a read error. This chain joins TRBV12-3 or TRBV12-4 and TRBJ1-5; no clear D. V was shortened by 2 bases and J by 1 base, with 6 bases between the two germline ends. This CDR3 comprises 14 residues. This CDR3 is CASSLRSSNQPQHF. The DNA of the CDR3 is TGTGCCAGCAGTTTAAGGAGCAGCAATCAGCCCCAGCATTTT.

This sequence joins TRBV5-1 and TRBJ2-2, with TRBD1 matching 9 bases. Germline V gene data show CDR1 as SGHRS and CDR2 as YFSETQ. The CDR3 loop spans 15 amino acids. V dropped 2 bases and J dropped 4; count of bases not matched to a gene: 3. Written as DNA, the CDR3 is TGCGCCAGCAGCTTATTGACAGGGGGCACCGGGGAGCTGTTTTTT. Translated: CASSLLTGGTGELFF. The full variable domain, completed using reference TRBV5-1 and TRBJ2-2, is KAGVTQTPRYLIKTRGQQVTLSCSPISGHRSVSWYQQTPGQGLQFLFEYFSETQRNKGNFPGRFSGRQFSNSRSEMNVSTLELGDSALYLCASSLLTGGTGELFFGEGSRLTVL.

The chain is built from TRBV16 and TRBJ2-4; TRBD1 aligns across 11 bases. The germline gives CDR1 KGHSY, CDR2 FQNENV. This CDR3 is 16 amino acids long. Germline trimming cut 4 bases from V and 9 bases from J; bases unmatched to any gene: 11. CDR3 sequence: CASSPGTGGSDAIQYF. Here the CDR3 DNA reads TGTGCCAGCAGCCCCGGGACAGGGGGTTCGGACGCCATTCAGTACTTC. Filled out from reference TRBV16 and TRBJ2-4, the complete variable domain reads GEEVAQTPKHLVRGEGQKAKLYCAPIKGHSYVFWYQQVLKNEFKFLISFQNENVFDETGMPKERFSAKCLPNSPCSLEIQATKLEDSAVYFCASSPGTGGSDAIQYFGAGTRLSVL.

Comments on this clonotype: Germline is not matched at one junction end, which may reflect a read error. The CDR3 spells CASRPIDLGTNYDYTF. The CDR3 nucleotides read TGTGCTAGCAGACCGATCGACTTGGGAACAAACTATGACTACACCTTC. The V call is TRBV12-3 or TRBV12-4, the J call TRBJ1-2; D is unclear. This CDR3 is built from 16 residues.

On this clonotype: A much larger clone differs by one base, so this may be a read error. The V call is TRBV11-2, the J call TRBJ2-5; 7 nucleotides agree with TRBD1. Unmatched junction bases numbered 18, after V lost 6 bases and J lost 11 bases. The germline V gene encodes CDR1 SGHAT and CDR2 FQNNGV. The CDR3 contains 15 residues. The CDR3 here is CASSVGRQGGGEQYF. In DNA, the CDR3 is TGTGCCAGCAGTGTTGGTCGACAGGGTGGTGGTGAGCAGTACTTC.

On this clonotype: This sequence may be a read error, since a much larger clone differs from it by one base. The CDR3 DNA reads as TGTACCAGCAGCCCCCTACGCGGGGGCTCGGGCGAGCAGTACTTC. Amino acids: CTSSPLRGGSGEQYF. The rearrangement links TRBV3-1 to TRBJ2-7, with TRBD2 as a possible D gene (7 bases). CDR1 LGHDT and CDR2 YNNKEL come from the germline V gene (reference sequence). The CDR3 is made up of 15 amino acids.

This clonotype was detected only a few times. The chain uses TRBV5-1 and TRBJ2-1; the D gene is possibly TRBD2 (5 bases). Deletions cut 3 bases from V and 7 bases from J, with 11 bases between. Germline CDR1 and CDR2: SGHRS and YFSETQ. The CDR3 extends over 13 amino acids. Written as DNA, the CDR3 is TGCGCCAGCAGCTCGACGGGCGGGAATGAGCAGTTCTTC. This encodes CASSSTGGNEQFF.

In its sample, this clonotype was seen many times. The chain combines TRBV4-1 with TRBJ2-1, with 7 bases identical to TRBD2. The V segment lost 1 base and the J segment 0 bases; nucleotides outside the gene matches: 0. The CDR3 has 15 residues. Looked up from germline, CDR1 is MGHRA and CDR2 is YSYEKL. For the CDR3, the DNA is TGCGCCAGCAGCCAAGCGGGAGGCTCCTACAATGAGCAGTTCTTC. This translates into CASSQAGGSYNEQFF.

A few counts support this clonotype. The chain uses TRBV4-1 and TRBJ2-3, with D perhaps TRBD2 (6 bases). The CDR3 consists of 16 residues. Trimming took 3 bases from V and 0 from J, leaving 13 bases between them. CDR1 and CDR2 from the germline V gene are MGHRA and YSYEKL. The CDR3 sequence: CASSHNPGLSTDTQYF. In DNA, the CDR3 is TGCGCCAGCAGCCACAACCCGGGACTTAGCACAGATACGCAGTATTTT.

This clonotype was seen a few times. The chain joins TRBV20-1 to TRBJ1-5, with D hard to call. The CDR3 length is 15 residues. CDR1 is DFQATT and CDR2 is SNEGSKA in the germline V gene (reference sequence). V was shortened by 5 bases and J by 7 bases, with 21 bases between the two germline ends. The CDR3 region is CSARTTERARQPQHF. The CDR3 DNA reads as TGCAGTGCTCGAACGACGGAAAGGGCGCGGCAGCCCCAGCATTTT.

Here the CDR3 reads CSAGTDRGNEQFF. DNA of the CDR3: TGCAGTGCTGGGACTGACAGGGGGAATGAGCAGTTCTTC. J is TRBJ2-1 and V is TRBV20-1, with 9 bases fitting TRBD1. The CDR3 has 13 amino acids. The V gene's germline CDR1 is DFQATT and CDR2 SNEGSKA (reference sequence). V lost 5 bases to trimming and J lost 7 bases; unmatched junction nucleotides: 6.